The 24 T cell receptor beta chains in this list originate from one sample, sequenced in a study of T cells after yellow fever vaccination. TCRdb independently ran MiXCR on the 5' RACE reads; one entry per CDR3 protein. The sample has 500,000 to 550,000 distinct CDR3 sequences, less than 25% seen once. The sequences come from PBMCs, collected 21 days after the first yellow fever vaccination. These receptors came from a man aged 18 to 29 who received the YFV17D yellow fever vaccine.

The sample holds a few counts of this clonotype. The CDR3 reads CASSPEGAYNEQFF. CDR3 DNA sequence: TGCGCCAGCAGTCCCGAAGGGGCCTACAATGAGCAGTTCTTC. V is TRBV5-1 and J is TRBJ2-1; possibly TRBD1 for D (5 bases). Germline CDR1 is SGHRS and CDR2 is YFSETQ. Trimming left V 5 bases short and J 2 bases short, with 11 bases between. This CDR3 contains 14 residues.

This sequence joins TRBV4-1 and TRBJ1-1; D gene ambiguous. Germline CDR1 is MGHRA and CDR2 is YSYEKL. There are 16 residues in the CDR3. Trimming took off 3 bases at V and 2 bases at J, with 16 bases between the two ends. For the CDR3, the DNA is TGCGCCAGCAGCCATCGGGCGATAGGGCTCAACACTGAAGCTTTCTTT. It encodes CASSHRAIGLNTEAFF.

V gene TRBV7-8 combines with J gene TRBJ2-5; 8 bases are shared with TRBD2. Germline V gene sequence: CDR1 SGHVS, CDR2 FQNEAQ. V shed 2 bases, J shed 4 bases, and the junction held 9 bases outside the gene matches. This CDR3 is built from 16 residues. The CDR3 nucleotides read TGTGCCAGCAGCTTACCAGCGGGGGCCCGGAGAGAGACCCAGTACTTC. Protein sequence: CASSLPAGARRETQYF.

Remarks on this clonotype: Its ends do not fully match the called genes, so a read error is possible. The chain has TRBV20-1 and TRBJ1-6; 10 bases fit TRBD1. CDR1 and CDR2 (germline): DFQATT, SNEGSKA (reference sequence). The length of the CDR3 is 13 residues. CDR3 residues: CSARGTGDSPLHF. CDR3 DNA: TGCAGCGCTAGAGGGACAGGGGATTCACCCCTCCACTTT.

This clonotype was detected a few times. J is TRBJ2-3 and V is TRBV18; D is tentatively TRBD1 or TRBD2 (5 bases each). V was pared by 2 bases and J by 7 bases, with 10 bases between. The CDR3 loop spans 13 amino acids. Germline-derived CDR1 and CDR2 are KGHSH and LQKENI. This chain's CDR3 is CASSPWDANTQYF. In DNA form, the CDR3 reads TGTGCCAGCTCACCATGGGACGCGAATACGCAGTATTTT.

The chain links TRBV5-1 to TRBJ2-7; 10 nucleotides match TRBD1. V was clipped by 0 bases and J by 2 bases; unmatched bases: 5. Looked up from germline, CDR1 is SGHRS and CDR2 is YFSETQ. This CDR3 is built from 16 residues. The chain's CDR3 is CASSLARTGGTYEQYV. DNA of the CDR3: TGCGCCAGCAGCTTGGCCCGGACAGGGGGGACCTACGAGCAGTACGTC.

The chain employs TRBV5-4 and TRBJ2-7, with 10 nucleotides matching TRBD1. CDR1 is SGHNT, CDR2 YYREEE, per germline (reference sequence). Trimming removed 4 bases from V and 5 bases from J; junction bases left unmatched: 6. The CDR3 spans 14 residues. In DNA form, the CDR3 reads TGTGCCAGCAGCGCCAGGACAGGGGGGAACGAGCAGTACTTC. It encodes CASSARTGGNEQYF.

This chain uses TRBV5-1 with TRBJ2-7; TRBD1 aligns across 9 bases. The CDR3 is made up of 16 amino acids. The V gene end was trimmed by 1 base and the J gene end by 5 bases; junction bases not matched to a gene: 10. Germline V CDR1 and CDR2: SGHRS, YFSETQ. CDR3 sequence reads: CASSLTRTGAYHEQYF. The CDR3 DNA is TGCGCCAGCAGCTTGACCAGGACAGGGGCCTACCACGAGCAGTACTTC.

This clonotype was detected many times. The junction and the germline gene differ at one end; a read error may be behind it. This rearrangement joins TRBV5-1 to TRBJ2-2; 8 bases align to TRBD1. The CDR3 length is 15 residues. The germline gives CDR1 SGHRS, CDR2 YFSETQ. CDR3 in amino acids: CASSPGTGNTGELFF. The CDR3 DNA reads TGTGCCAGCAGCCCCGGGACAGGGAACACCGGGGAGCTGTTTTTT.

The chain is built from TRBV7-8 and TRBJ2-5, with D unresolved. Germline assignment: CDR1 SGHVS and CDR2 FQNEAQ. The CDR3 totals 14 residues. Trimming pared 6 bases from V and 1 base from J, leaving 12 bases between. Here the CDR3 DNA reads TGTGCCAGCAGGTTCTGGGGTAGCCAAGAGACCCAGTACTTC. Its protein product is CASRFWGSQETQYF.

The chain carries TRBV5-6 and TRBJ1-1, with D possibly matching TRBD1 (5 bases). Germline lookup yields CDR1 SGHDT and CDR2 YYEEEE. There are 14 residues in the CDR3. V lost 0 bases and J 3 bases, leaving 9 bases between the germline ends. CDR3 amino acids: CASSLGGRDTEAFF. CDR3 nucleotides: TGTGCCAGCAGCTTGGGCGGCAGGGACACTGAAGCTTTCTTT.

In this sample, this clonotype turned up a few times. V and J are TRBV12-3 or TRBV12-4 and TRBJ1-3; D unclear. V lost 10 bases and J lost 1, with 14 bases in between. The CDR3 is made up of 14 amino acids. CDR3 DNA: TGTGCCACCCGTCGGCGTTCATCTGGAAACACCATATATTTT. As protein: CATRRRSSGNTIYF.

The table lists this clonotype with a few counts. The V gene is TRBV7-2, the J gene TRBJ2-5; TRBD1 or TRBD2 may be the D gene (5 bases each). This CDR3 is 16 amino acids long. Germline values: CDR1 SGHTA, CDR2 FQGNSA. Between the trimmed V and J ends, which lost 5 bases and 0 bases, there was a span of 16 bases. CDR3 in DNA: TGTGCCAGCAGCATACAGGAGACGGGGTACCAAGAGACCCAGTACTTC. Translated: CASSIQETGYQETQYF.

The chain links TRBV9 to TRBJ1-1; a weak D match, TRBD1 (5 bases). Trimming took 0 bases from V and 5 from J, leaving 8 bases between them. Per the germline V gene, CDR1 is SGDLS and CDR2 is YYNGEE. There are 13 residues in the CDR3. The DNA for the CDR3 is TGTGCCAGCAGCGTAGCCTGGGGGACTGAAGCTTTCTTT. It translates to CASSVAWGTEAFF.

In its sample, this clonotype was seen a few times. The CDR3 coding sequence is TGTGCCAGCAGTGAACTGGGGGACAGGGTTCACGAGCAGTACTTC. As protein: CASSELGDRVHEQYF. This chain joins TRBV6-1 and TRBJ2-7; TRBD1 matches 9 bases. The CDR3 is 15 residues long. V was pared by 2 bases and J by 5 bases, with 7 bases of the junction left unmatched. Germline CDR1 is MNHNS and CDR2 is SASEGT.

The rearrangement joins TRBV28 to TRBJ2-1; D is ambiguous. V lost 3 bases and J 0 bases, leaving 12 bases between the germline ends. The CDR3 runs to 16 residues. Germline values: CDR1 MDHEN, CDR2 SYDVKM. This chain's CDR3 is CASSFDPESSYNEQFF. The CDR3 DNA reads as TGTGCCAGCAGTTTCGACCCAGAGAGCTCCTACAATGAGCAGTTCTTC.

The rearrangement links TRBV12-3 or TRBV12-4 to TRBJ2-7; 8 nucleotides agree with TRBD1. This CDR3 region has 14 residues. V lost 3 bases and J lost 3; bases outside the gene matches: 4. The CDR3 loop is CASSFGQGVYEQYF. Here the CDR3 DNA reads TGTGCCAGCAGTTTCGGACAGGGTGTCTACGAGCAGTACTTC.

This clonotype was recorded a few times. The chain joins TRBV5-1 to TRBJ1-5, with 7 bases that match TRBD1. This CDR3 has 15 amino acids. The V segment lost 0 bases and the J segment 4 bases; nucleotides outside the gene matches: 4. Looked up from germline, CDR1 is SGHRS and CDR2 is YFSETQ. The DNA for the CDR3 is TGCGCCAGCAGCTTGGCGGGACAGCAGAATCAGCCCCAGCATTTT. This translates into CASSLAGQQNQPQHF.

This clonotype was seen a handful of times. The genes are TRBV4-1 and TRBJ1-5; D is possibly TRBD1 (5 bases). The germline V and J ends were trimmed by 0 bases and 6 bases, with 12 bases remaining between them. The CDR3 has 15 residues. Germline-derived CDR1 and CDR2 are MGHRA and YSYEKL. The CDR3 nucleotides are TGCGCCAGCAGCCAAGATTTCGGGGCTTCTCAGCCCCAGCATTTT. Amino acid sequence: CASSQDFGASQPQHF.

The chain combines TRBV19 with TRBJ2-3, with 8 bases identical to TRBD2. CDR3 length equals 15 residues. Germline loops: CDR1 LNHDA, CDR2 SQIVND (reference sequence). V was pared by 3 bases and J by 4 bases, with 6 bases of the junction left unmatched. The CDR3: CASSMRGAIADTQYF. CDR3 in DNA: TGTGCCAGTAGTATGCGGGGGGCGATTGCAGATACGCAGTATTTT.

This chain uses TRBV11-2 with TRBJ1-1; possible D gene TRBD1, 6 bases. This CDR3 region has 14 residues. V was cut by 5 bases and J by 5 bases, with 15 bases left in between. Germline V CDR1 and CDR2: SGHAT, FQNNGV. The CDR3, as DNA: TGTGCCAGCAGCCCCCAACAGGGTCGAACTGAAGCTTTCTTT. As protein: CASSPQQGRTEAFF. Using reference TRBV11-2 and TRBJ1-1 for the parts outside the CDR3, the full variable domain is EAGVAQSPRYKIIEKRQSVAFWCNPISGHATLYWYQQILGQGPKLLIQFQNNGVVDDSQLPKDRFSAERLKGVDSTLKIQPAKLEDSAVYLCASSPQQGRTEAFFGQGTRLTVV.

This clonotype was detected a few times. The J gene is TRBJ2-5, the V gene TRBV7-2; TRBD2 agrees at 11 bases. V was clipped by 5 bases and J by 4 bases; unmatched bases: 3. Germline CDR1 reads SGHTA; CDR2 reads FQGNSA. CDR3 size: 14 residues. Here the CDR3 DNA reads TGTGCCAGCAGCCCGGGACTAGCGGCAGAGACCCAGTACTTC. Translation: CASSPGLAAETQYF.

This clonotype has a count of ten or more. The J gene is TRBJ2-3, the V gene TRBV6-1, with D perhaps assigned TRBD1 or TRBD2 (5 bases each). This CDR3 has 15 residues. Germline CDR1 MNHNS, CDR2 SASEGT. Trimming stripped 5 bases from V and 4 bases from J, with 16 bases between. The CDR3 DNA reads as TGTGCCAGCAGTCCCTCTGGGGGTTTCGCAGATACGCAGTATTTT. It yields the protein CASSPSGGFADTQYF.

The chain carries TRBV28 and TRBJ2-7, with 7 bases identical to TRBD1. The CDR3 contains 16 residues. CDR1 and CDR2 (germline): MDHEN, SYDVKM. CDR3 protein: CACSLNRDSASYEQYV. CDR3 bases: TGTGCCTGCAGTTTAAACCGGGACAGCGCGTCCTACGAGCAGTACGTC.